This T cell receptor (beta chain) was obtained from a study of T cells after posttransplantation cyclophosphamide. Study results and caveats: TRB clonality was highly associated with recipient CMV seropositivity and reactivation.

Cyclophosphamide on days +3 and +4 followed busulfan-fludarabine conditioning and a marrow graft. Data came from immunoSEQ multiplex PCR; TCRdb stores just in-frame clones and leaves some out. The data hold thousands of clones, with roughly 82% observed a single time. About this clone itself: Its antigen is still unknown.

The source material was CD4+ T cells sorted from blood, sampled more than 950 days after allogeneic stem cell transplant with posttransplant cyclophosphamide. The TCR originated in a female patient aged 40 to 50 who received an allogeneic stem cell transplant from a related donor, was CMV-positive, and had no GVHD. Some T cells may have come from the graft donor.

The CDR3 DNA reads as TGCGCCAGCAGCTTGCGCGGGACAGACGAGCAGTACTTC. Amino acids: CASSLRGTDEQYF. V usage is TRBV5-1 and J usage is TRBJ2-7; the D gene is possibly TRBD1 (7 bases). From germline, CDR1 is SGHRS and CDR2 YFSETQ. The ends were cut back, 1 base at V and 5 bases at J, with 10 bases in the middle. The CDR3 sequence is 13 residues long. Combining the CDR3 with reference TRBV5-1 and TRBJ2-7 gives the whole variable domain KAGVTQTPRYLIKTRGQQVTLSCSPISGHRSVSWYQQTPGQGLQFLFEYFSETQRNKGNFPGRFSGRQFSNSRSEMNVSTLELGDSALYLCASSLRGTDEQYFGPGTRLTVT.